The rows below give T cell receptor beta chains drawn from one sample of a study of blood T cell repertoires in COVID-19. TCRdb keeps only in-frame clones here, not all; method: immunoSEQ multiplex PCR. The profile shows 200,000 to 300,000 clones, approximately 82% of them singletons. The material sequenced was peripheral blood. These receptors came from a man aged 35 to 55 who had recovered from COVID-19. CDR3s leave out the opening cysteine and the closing phenylalanine or tryptophan.

TRBV4-3 | ASSQDGQGSVELF
TRBV7-2 | ASSFHLRDRGGEQY
TRBV6-5 | ATRGDYSYNSPLH
TRBV4-3 | ASSQDRGRTEAF
TRBV6-5 | ASSRGTNTDTQY
TRBV7-9 | ASSLAGTMQDEQY
TRBV2 | ASSGTGVEKLF
TRBV9 | ASSVAPGDIQY
TRBV9 | ASSVVTSGSDTQY
TRBV6-5 | ASNPGTAGSYEQY
TRBV7-9 | ASSLVGGVKY
TRBV2 | ASSKTSAQY
TRBV5-5 | ASALESSYNEQF
TRBV19 | ASSIDGRGFNGYT
TRBV25-1 | ASSQRSYNEQF
TRBV5-4 | ASSFSSTGTGSTGELF
TRBV30 | AWIRAPWTSGRLEDTDTQY
TRBV6-5 | ASRHGLQETQY
TRBV19 | ASSGTAFGTDTQY
TRBV7-2 | ASSLSGSSSYEQY